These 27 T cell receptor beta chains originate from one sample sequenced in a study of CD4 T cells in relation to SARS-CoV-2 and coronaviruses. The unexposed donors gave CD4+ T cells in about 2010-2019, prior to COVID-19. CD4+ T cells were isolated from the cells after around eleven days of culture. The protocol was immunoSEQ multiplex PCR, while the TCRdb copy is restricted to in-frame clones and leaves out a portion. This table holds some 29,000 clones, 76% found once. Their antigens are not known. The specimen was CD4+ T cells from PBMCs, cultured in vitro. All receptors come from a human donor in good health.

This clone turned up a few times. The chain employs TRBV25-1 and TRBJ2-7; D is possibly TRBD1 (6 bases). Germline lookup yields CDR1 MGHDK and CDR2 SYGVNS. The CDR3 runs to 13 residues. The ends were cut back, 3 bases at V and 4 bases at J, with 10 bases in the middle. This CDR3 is CASSDRGVYEQYF. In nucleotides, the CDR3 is TGTGCCAGCAGTGACAGGGGTGTGTACGAGCAGTACTTC.

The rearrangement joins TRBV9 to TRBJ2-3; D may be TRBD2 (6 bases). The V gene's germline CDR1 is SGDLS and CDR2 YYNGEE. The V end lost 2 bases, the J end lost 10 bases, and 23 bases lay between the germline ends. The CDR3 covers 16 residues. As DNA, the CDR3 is TGTGCCAGCAGCGTTGATCCCGCCGGGGCGGGATTTTCGCAGTATTTT. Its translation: CASSVDPAGAGFSQYF.

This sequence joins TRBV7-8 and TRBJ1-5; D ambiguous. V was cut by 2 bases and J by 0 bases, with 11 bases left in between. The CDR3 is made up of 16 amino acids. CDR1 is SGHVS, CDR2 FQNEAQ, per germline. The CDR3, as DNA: TGTGCCAGCAGCTTAAGCAGTTTGACTAGCAATCAGCCCCAGCATTTT. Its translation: CASSLSSLTSNQPQHF.

The CDR3 region is CASSIVGRGTYGYTF. The CDR3 DNA is TGTGCCAGCAGTATTGTGGGGCGGGGGACCTATGGCTACACCTTC. This chain connects TRBV28 to TRBJ1-2; D perhaps matches TRBD1 (5 bases). CDR3 size: 15 residues. From germline, CDR1 is MDHEN and CDR2 SYDVKM. V gave up 5 bases and J gave up 4 bases, with 17 bases separating them.

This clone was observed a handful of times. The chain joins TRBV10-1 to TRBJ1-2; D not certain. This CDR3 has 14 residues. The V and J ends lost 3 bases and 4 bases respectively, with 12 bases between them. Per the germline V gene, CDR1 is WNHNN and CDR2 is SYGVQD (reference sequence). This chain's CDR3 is CASSEGSARYGYTF. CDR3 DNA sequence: TGCGCCAGCAGTGAAGGTTCCGCTCGCTATGGCTACACCTTC.

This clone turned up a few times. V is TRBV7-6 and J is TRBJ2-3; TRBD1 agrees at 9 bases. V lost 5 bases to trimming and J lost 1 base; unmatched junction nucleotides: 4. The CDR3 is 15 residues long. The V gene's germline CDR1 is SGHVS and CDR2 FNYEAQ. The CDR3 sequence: CASSLRTGGTDTQYF. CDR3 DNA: TGTGCCAGCAGCCTGAGGACAGGGGGCACAGATACGCAGTATTTT.

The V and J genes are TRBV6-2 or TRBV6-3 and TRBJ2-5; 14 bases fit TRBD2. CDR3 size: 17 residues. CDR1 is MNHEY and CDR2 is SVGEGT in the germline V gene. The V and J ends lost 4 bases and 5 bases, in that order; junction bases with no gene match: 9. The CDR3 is CASSLRTSGRSGETQYF. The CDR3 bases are TGTGCCAGCAGTTTGCGGACTAGCGGGAGGAGTGGGGAGACCCAGTACTTC.

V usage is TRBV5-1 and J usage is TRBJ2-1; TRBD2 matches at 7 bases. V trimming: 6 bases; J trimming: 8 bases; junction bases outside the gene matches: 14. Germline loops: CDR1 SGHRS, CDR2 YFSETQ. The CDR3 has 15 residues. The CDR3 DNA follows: TGCGCCAGCAACCTAGGGACCAGGGAGGGTCATGAGCAGTTCTTC. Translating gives CASNLGTREGHEQFF. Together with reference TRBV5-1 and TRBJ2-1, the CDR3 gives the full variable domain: KAGVTQTPRYLIKTRGQQVTLSCSPISGHRSVSWYQQTPGQGLQFLFEYFSETQRNKGNFPGRFSGRQFSNSRSEMNVSTLELGDSALYLCASNLGTREGHEQFFGPGTRLTVL.

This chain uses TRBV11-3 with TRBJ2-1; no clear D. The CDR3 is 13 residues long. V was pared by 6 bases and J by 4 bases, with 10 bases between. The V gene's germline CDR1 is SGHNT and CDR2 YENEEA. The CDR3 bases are TGTGCCAGCAGTCCCGACGGTTACAATGAGCAGTTCTTC. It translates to CASSPDGYNEQFF.

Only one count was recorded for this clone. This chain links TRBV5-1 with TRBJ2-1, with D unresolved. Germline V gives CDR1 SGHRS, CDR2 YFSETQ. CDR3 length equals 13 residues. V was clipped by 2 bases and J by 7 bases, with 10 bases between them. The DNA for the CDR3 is TGCGCCAGCAGCTTAGAACTTACAAATGAGCAGTTCTTC. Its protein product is CASSLELTNEQFF. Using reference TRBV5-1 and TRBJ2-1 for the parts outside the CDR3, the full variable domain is KAGVTQTPRYLIKTRGQQVTLSCSPISGHRSVSWYQQTPGQGLQFLFEYFSETQRNKGNFPGRFSGRQFSNSRSEMNVSTLELGDSALYLCASSLELTNEQFFGPGTRLTVL.

The chain's CDR3 is CASSLRTEDEYSNQPQHF. In DNA, the CDR3 is TGTGCCAGCAGCTTACGGACGGAGGATGAGTATAGCAATCAGCCCCAGCATTTT. The chain employs TRBV7-2 and TRBJ1-5; D not resolved. This CDR3 spans 18 amino acids. V gave up 2 bases and J gave up 0 bases, with 17 bases separating them. Germline CDR1 is SGHTA and CDR2 is FQGNSA.

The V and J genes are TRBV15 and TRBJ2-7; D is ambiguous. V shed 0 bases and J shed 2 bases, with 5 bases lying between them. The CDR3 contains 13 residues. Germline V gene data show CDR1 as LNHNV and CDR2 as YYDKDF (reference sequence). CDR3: CATSRDGAYEQYF. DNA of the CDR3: TGTGCCACCAGCAGAGATGGGGCCTACGAGCAGTACTTC.

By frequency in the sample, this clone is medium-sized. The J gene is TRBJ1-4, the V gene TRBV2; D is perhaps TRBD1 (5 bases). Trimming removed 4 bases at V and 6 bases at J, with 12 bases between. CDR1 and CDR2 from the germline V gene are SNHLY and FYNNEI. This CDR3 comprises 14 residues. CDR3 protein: CASSAQGEYEKLFF. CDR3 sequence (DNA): TGTGCCAGCAGTGCGCAGGGAGAATATGAAAAACTGTTTTTT.

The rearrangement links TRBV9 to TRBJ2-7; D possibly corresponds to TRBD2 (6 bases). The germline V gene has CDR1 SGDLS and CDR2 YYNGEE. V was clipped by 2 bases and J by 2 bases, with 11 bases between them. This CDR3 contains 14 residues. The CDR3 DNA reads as TGTGCCAGCAGCGTCGGGGGACCCGCCTACGAGCAGTACTTC. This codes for CASSVGGPAYEQYF.

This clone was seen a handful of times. The CDR3 sequence is CASSLEVGGPYEQYF. The DNA of the CDR3 is TGTGCCAGCAGCTTAGAGGTGGGGGGGCCCTACGAGCAGTACTTC. The chain combines TRBV11-2 with TRBJ2-7; D possibly corresponds to TRBD2 (7 bases). Germline lookup yields CDR1 SGHAT and CDR2 FQNNGV. Deletions cut 0 bases from V and 2 bases from J, with 11 bases between. CDR3 length: 15 residues. Combining the CDR3 with reference TRBV11-2 and TRBJ2-7 gives the whole variable domain EAGVAQSPRYKIIEKRQSVAFWCNPISGHATLYWYQQILGQGPKLLIQFQNNGVVDDSQLPKDRFSAERLKGVDSTLKIQPAKLEDSAVYLCASSLEVGGPYEQYFGPGTRLTVT.

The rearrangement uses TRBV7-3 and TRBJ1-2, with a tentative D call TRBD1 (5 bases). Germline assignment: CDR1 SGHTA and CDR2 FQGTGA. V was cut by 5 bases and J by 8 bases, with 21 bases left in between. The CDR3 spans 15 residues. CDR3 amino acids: CASSLDNSRDQGYTF. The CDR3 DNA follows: TGTGCCAGCAGCCTAGATAATAGCAGGGATCAAGGCTACACCTTC. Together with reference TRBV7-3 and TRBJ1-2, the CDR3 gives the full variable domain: GAGVSQTPSNKVTEKGKYVELRCDPISGHTALYWYRQSLGQGPEFLIYFQGTGAADDSGLPNDRFFAVRPEGSVSTLKIQRTERGDSAVYLCASSLDNSRDQGYTFGSGTRLTVV.

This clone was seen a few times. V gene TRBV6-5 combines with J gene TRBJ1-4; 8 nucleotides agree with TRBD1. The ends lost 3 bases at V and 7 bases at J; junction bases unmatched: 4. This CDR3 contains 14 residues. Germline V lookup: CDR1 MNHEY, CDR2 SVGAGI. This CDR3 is CASSYDRGAEKLFF. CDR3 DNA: TGTGCCAGCAGTTATGACAGGGGCGCTGAAAAACTGTTTTTT.

The CDR3 here is CASGPGNPGELFF. The DNA of the CDR3 is TGTGCCAGCGGTCCCGGGAATCCCGGGGAGCTGTTTTTT. The genes are TRBV7-2 and TRBJ2-2; tentative D call: TRBD2 (5 bases). This CDR3 has 13 amino acids. Germline V gives CDR1 SGHTA, CDR2 FQGNSA. Trimming took off 8 bases at V and 6 bases at J, with 13 bases between the two ends.

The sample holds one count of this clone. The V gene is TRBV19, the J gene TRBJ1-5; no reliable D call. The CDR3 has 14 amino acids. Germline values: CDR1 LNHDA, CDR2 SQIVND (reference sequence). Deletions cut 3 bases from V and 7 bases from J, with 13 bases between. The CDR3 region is CASSIWGSPQPQHF. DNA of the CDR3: TGTGCCAGTAGTATTTGGGGTTCTCCCCAGCCCCAGCATTTT.

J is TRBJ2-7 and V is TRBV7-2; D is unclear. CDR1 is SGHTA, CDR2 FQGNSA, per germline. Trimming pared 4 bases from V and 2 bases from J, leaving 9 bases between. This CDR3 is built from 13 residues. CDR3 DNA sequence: TGTGCCAGCAGCTCGGCAGAGCCCTACGAGCAGTACTTC. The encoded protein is CASSSAEPYEQYF.

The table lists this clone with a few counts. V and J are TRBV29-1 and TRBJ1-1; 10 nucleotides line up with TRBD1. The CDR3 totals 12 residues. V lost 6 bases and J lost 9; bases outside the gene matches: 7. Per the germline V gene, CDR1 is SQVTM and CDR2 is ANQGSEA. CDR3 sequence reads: CSVSGTGVQAFF. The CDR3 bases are TGCAGCGTGTCCGGGACAGGGGTGCAAGCTTTCTTT.

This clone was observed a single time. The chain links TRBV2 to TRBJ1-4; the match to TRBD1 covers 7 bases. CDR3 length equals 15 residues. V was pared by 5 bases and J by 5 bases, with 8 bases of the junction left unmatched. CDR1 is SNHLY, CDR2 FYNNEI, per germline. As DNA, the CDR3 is TGTGCCAGCAGTATACCGGGACAGTTCAATGAAAAACTGTTTTTT. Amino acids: CASSIPGQFNEKLFF.

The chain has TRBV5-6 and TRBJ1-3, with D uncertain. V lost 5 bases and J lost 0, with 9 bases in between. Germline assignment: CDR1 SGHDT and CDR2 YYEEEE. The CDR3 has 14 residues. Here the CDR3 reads CASSIDDSGNTIYF. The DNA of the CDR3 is TGTGCCAGCAGTATAGATGACTCTGGAAACACCATATATTTT.

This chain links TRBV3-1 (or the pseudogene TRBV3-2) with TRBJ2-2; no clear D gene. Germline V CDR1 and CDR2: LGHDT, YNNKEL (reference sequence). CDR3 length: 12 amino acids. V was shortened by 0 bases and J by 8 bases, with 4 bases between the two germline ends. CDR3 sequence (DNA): TGTGCCAGCAGCCAAGATTTAGGGGAGCTGTTTTTT. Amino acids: CASSQDLGELFF.

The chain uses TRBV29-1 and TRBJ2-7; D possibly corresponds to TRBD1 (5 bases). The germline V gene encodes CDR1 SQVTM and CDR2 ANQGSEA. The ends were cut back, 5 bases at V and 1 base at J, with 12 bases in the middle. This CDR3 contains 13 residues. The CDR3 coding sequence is TGCAGCGTTCGACGGACATCGTCCTACGAGCAGTACTTC. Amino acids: CSVRRTSSYEQYF.

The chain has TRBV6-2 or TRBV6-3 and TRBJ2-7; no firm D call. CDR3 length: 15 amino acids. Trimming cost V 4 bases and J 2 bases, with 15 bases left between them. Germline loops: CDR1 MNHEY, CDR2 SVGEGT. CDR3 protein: CASSSDPGPPYEQYF. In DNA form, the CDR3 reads TGTGCCAGCAGTTCGGATCCGGGCCCTCCCTACGAGCAGTACTTC.

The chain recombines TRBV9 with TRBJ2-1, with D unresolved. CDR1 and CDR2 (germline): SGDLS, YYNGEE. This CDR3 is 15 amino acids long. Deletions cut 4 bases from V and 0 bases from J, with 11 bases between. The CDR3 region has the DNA TGTGCCAGCAGCCCCTCCACCTACTCCTACAATGAGCAGTTCTTC. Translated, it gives CASSPSTYSYNEQFF.